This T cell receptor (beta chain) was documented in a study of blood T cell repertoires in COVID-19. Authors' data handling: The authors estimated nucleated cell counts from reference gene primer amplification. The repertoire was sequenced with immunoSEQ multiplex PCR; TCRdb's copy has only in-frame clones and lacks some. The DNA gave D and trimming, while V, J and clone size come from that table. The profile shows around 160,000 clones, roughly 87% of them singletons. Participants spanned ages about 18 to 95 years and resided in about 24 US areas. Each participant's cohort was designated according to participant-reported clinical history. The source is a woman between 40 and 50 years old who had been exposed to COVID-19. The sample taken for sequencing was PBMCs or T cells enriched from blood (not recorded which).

The CDR3 reads CSARQGYEQYF. CDR3 coding DNA: TGCAGTGCTAGACAGGGTTACGAGCAGTACTTC. V gene TRBV20-1 combines with J gene TRBJ2-7; D may be TRBD1 (5 bases). This CDR3 spans 11 amino acids. V was cut by 2 bases and J by 4 bases, with 6 bases left in between. The germline gives CDR1 DFQATT, CDR2 SNEGSKA (reference sequence).